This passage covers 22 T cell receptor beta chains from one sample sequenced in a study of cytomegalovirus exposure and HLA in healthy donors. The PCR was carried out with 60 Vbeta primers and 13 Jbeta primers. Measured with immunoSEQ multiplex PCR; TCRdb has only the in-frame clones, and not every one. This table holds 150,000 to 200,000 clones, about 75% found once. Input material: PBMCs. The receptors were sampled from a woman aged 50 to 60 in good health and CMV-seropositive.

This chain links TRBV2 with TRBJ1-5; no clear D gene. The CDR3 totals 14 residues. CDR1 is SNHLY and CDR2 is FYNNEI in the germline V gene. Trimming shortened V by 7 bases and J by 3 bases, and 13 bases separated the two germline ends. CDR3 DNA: TGTGCCAGCACCAACGAGGGTAACAATCAGCCCCAGCATTTT. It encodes CASTNEGNNQPQHF.

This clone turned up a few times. The CDR3 DNA follows: TGTGCCAGCAGCTCGCGGACTAGCGGCGAGACCCAGTACTTC. It codes for CASSSRTSGETQYF. The chain couples TRBV5-4 to TRBJ2-5, with 10 bases identical to TRBD2. V lost 3 bases and J lost 5; bases outside the gene matches: 4. CDR3 length: 14 residues. CDR1 is SGHNT and CDR2 is YYREEE in the germline V gene (reference sequence).

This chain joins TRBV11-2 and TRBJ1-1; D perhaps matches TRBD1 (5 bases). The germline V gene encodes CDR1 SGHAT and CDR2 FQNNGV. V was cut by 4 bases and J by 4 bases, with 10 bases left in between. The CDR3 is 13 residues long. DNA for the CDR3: TGTGCCAGCAGCTCGCACGGGGGCACTGAAGCTTTCTTT. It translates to CASSSHGGTEAFF.

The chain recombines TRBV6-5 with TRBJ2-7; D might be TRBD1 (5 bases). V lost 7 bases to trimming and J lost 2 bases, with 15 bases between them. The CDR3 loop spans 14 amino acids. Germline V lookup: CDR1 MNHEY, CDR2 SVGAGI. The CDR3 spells CASTTGVGAYEQYF. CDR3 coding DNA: TGTGCCAGCACTACAGGCGTTGGGGCCTACGAGCAGTACTTC.

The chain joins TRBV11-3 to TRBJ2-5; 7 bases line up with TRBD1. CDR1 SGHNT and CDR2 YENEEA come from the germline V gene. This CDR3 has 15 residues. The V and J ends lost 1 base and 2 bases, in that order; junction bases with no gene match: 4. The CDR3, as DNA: TGTGCCAGCAGCTTAGGCCGGGACAGTCAAGAGACCCAGTACTTC. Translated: CASSLGRDSQETQYF.

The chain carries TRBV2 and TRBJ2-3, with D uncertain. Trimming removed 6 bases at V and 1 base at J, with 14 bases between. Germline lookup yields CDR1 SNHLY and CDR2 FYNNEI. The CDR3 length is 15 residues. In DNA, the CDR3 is TGTGCCAGCAGGCTCCGGAGAGGTGGCACAGATACGCAGTATTTT. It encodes CASRLRRGGTDTQYF.

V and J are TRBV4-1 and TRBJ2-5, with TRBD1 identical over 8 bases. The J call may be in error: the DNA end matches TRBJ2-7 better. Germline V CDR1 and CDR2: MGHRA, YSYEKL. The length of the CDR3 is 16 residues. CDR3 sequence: CASSHTDRVTHREQYF. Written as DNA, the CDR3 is TGCGCCAGCAGCCATACGGACAGGGTGACCCACCGCGAGCAGTACTTC.

The CDR3 DNA reads TGTGCCAGCAGCTATCCCGGGACTATAACGGAGCAGTACTTC. The encoded protein is CASSYPGTITEQYF. The rearrangement joins TRBV5-5 to TRBJ2-7, with 7 bases fitting TRBD2. Germline V CDR1 and CDR2: SGHKS, YYEKEE (reference sequence). The trim removed 3 bases at V and 7 bases at J, leaving 10 bases unmatched. The CDR3 consists of 14 residues.

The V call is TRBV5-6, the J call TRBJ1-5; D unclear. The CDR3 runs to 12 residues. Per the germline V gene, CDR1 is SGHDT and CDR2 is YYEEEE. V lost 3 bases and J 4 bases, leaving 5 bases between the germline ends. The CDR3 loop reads CASSYQNQPQHF. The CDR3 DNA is TGTGCCAGCAGCTATCAGAATCAGCCCCAGCATTTT.

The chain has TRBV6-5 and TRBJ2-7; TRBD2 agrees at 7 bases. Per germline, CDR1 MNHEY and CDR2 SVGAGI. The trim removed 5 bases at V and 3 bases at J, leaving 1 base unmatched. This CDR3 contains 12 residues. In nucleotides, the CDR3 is TGTGCCAGCAGTCGGACTAGCTACGAGCAGTACTTC. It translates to CASSRTSYEQYF.

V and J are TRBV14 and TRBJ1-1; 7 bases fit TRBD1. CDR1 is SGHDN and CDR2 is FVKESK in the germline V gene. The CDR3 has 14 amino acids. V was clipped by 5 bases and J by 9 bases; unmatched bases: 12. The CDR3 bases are TGTGCCAGCAGCTCAGACAGGGATGGGAGTAAAGCTTTCTTT. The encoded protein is CASSSDRDGSKAFF.

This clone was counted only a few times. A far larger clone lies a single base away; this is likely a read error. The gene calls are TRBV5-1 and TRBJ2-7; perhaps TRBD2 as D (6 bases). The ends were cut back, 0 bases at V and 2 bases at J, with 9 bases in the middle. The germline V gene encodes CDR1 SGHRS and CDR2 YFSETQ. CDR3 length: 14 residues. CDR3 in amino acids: CASSLDGGTYEQYF. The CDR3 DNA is TGCGCCAGCAGCTTGGACGGGGGAACCTACGAGCAGTACTTC.

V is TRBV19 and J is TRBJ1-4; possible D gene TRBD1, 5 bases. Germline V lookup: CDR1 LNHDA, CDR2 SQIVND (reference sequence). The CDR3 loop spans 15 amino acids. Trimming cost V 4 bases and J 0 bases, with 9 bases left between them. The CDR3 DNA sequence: TGTGCCAGTAGTACCGGGGGGACAACTAATGAAAAACTGTTTTTT. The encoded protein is CASSTGGTTNEKLFF.

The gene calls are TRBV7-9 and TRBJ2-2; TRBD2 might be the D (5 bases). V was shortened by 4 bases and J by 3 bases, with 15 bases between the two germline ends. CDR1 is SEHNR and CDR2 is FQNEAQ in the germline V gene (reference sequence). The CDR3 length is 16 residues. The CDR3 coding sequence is TGTGCCAGCAGCTCGGCCGCCGGGGAGCACACCGGGGAGCTGTTTTTT. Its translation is CASSSAAGEHTGELFF. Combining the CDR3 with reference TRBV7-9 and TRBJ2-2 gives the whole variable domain DTGVSQNPRHKITKRGQNVTFRCDPISEHNRLYWYRQTLGQGPEFLTYFQNEAQLEKSRLLSDRFSAERPKGSFSTLEIQRTEQGDSAMYLCASSSAAGEHTGELFFGEGSRLTVL.

CDR3: CASSQDRGGGEQFF. The CDR3 bases are TGCGCCAGCAGCCAAGATCGGGGGGGAGGCGAGCAGTTCTTC. V is TRBV4-1 and J is TRBJ2-1, with 8 bases aligning to TRBD2. After removal of 0 bases from V and 10 bases from J, the junction contained 5 bases not matched to a gene. The V gene's germline CDR1 is MGHRA and CDR2 YSYEKL. The CDR3 consists of 14 residues.

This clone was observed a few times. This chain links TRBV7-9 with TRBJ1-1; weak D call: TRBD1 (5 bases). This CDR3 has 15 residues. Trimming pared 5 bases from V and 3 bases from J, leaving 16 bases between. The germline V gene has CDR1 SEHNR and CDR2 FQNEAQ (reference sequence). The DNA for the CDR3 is TGTGCCAGCAGCAACCGGGGGTCCGGGGACACTGAAGCTTTCTTT. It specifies CASSNRGSGDTEAFF. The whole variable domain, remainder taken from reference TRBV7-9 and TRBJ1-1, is DTGVSQNPRHKITKRGQNVTFRCDPISEHNRLYWYRQTLGQGPEFLTYFQNEAQLEKSRLLSDRFSAERPKGSFSTLEIQRTEQGDSAMYLCASSNRGSGDTEAFFGQGTRLTVV.

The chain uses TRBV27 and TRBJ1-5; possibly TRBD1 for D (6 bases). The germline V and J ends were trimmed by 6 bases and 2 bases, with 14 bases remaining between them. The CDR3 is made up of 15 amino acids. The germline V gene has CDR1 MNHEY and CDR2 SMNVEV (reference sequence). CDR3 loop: CASRLDRTRNQPQHF. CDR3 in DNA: TGTGCCAGCAGGCTAGACAGGACGCGCAATCAGCCCCAGCATTTT.

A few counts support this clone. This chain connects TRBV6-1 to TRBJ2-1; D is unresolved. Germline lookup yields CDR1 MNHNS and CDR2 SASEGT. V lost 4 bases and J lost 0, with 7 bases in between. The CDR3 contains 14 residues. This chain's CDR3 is CASSATGSYNEQFF. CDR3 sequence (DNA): TGTGCCAGCAGTGCGACGGGCTCCTACAATGAGCAGTTCTTC.

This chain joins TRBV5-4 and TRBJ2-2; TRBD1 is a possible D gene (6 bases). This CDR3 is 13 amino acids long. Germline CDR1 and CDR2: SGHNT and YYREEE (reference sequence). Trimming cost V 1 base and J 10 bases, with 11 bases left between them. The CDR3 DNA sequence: TGTGCCAGCAGCTTGAACGACAGGTCGGAGCTGTTTTTT. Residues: CASSLNDRSELFF.

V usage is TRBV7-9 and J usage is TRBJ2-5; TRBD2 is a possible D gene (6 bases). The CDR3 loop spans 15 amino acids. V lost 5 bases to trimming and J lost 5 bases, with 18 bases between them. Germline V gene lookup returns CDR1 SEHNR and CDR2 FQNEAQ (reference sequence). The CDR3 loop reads CASSPAGSYGETQYF. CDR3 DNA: TGTGCCAGCAGCCCCGCGGGGTCGTACGGGGAGACCCAGTACTTC.

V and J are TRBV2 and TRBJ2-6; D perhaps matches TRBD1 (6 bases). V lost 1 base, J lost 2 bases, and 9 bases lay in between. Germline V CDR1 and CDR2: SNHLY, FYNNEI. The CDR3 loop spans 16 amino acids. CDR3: CASSEGGGPGANVLTF. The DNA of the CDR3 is TGTGCCAGCAGTGAAGGAGGGGGTCCTGGGGCCAACGTCCTGACTTTC. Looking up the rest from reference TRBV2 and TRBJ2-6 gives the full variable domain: EPEVTQTPSHQVTQMGQEVILRCVPISNHLYFYWYRQILGQKVEFLVSFYNNEISEKSEIFDDQFSVERPDGSNFTLKIRSTKLEDSAMYFCASSEGGGPGANVLTFGAGSRLTVL.

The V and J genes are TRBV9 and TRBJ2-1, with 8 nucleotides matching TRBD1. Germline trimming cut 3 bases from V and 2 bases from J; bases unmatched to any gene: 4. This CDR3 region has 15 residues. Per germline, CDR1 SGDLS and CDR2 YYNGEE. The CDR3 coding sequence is TGTGCCAGCAGCGCTGGGACAGGTACCTACAATGAGCAGTTCTTC. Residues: CASSAGTGTYNEQFF.